This entry lists 26 T cell receptor beta chains sequenced from one sample in a study of monozygotic twins with inflammatory bowel disease. After re-calling the 5' RACE reads, TCRdb lists one entry per CDR3 protein, DNA absent. The sample yields approximately 150,000 distinct CDR3 sequences, of which the top ten take up roughly 7%. Sequenced input: blood. These receptors came from a human donor with ulcerative colitis or Crohn's disease, or a healthy co-twin of an affected twin (not recorded which).

This sequence joins TRBV15 and TRBJ2-3. In germline, CDR1 is LNHNV, CDR2 YYDKDF (reference sequence). The CDR3 length is 13 residues. The CDR3 protein is CATTVATFDTQYF.

The rearrangement uses TRBV20-1 and TRBJ2-1; TCRdb selects TRBD1, and the lack of DNA leaves this call unchecked. The CDR3 runs 13 residues. Germline CDR1 and CDR2: DFQATT and SNEGSKA (reference sequence). The CDR3 is CSAANRDRNEQFF.

The V gene is TRBV18, the J gene TRBJ1-2; TCRdb indicates TRBD1, and absent DNA this call remains unverified. From germline, CDR1 is KGHSH and CDR2 LQKENI. This CDR3 region has 14 residues. The CDR3 protein is CASSPLGTTYGYTF.

The rearrangement links TRBV30 to TRBJ1-1. The CDR3 is made up of 14 amino acids. CDR1 is GTSNPN, CDR2 SVGIG, per germline (reference sequence). The CDR3 sequence: CAWRRVGLNTEAFF.

The rearrangement joins TRBV5-1 to TRBJ1-6. The CDR3 totals 13 residues. Germline CDR1 SGHRS, CDR2 YFSETQ. The CDR3: CASSLTDNSPLHF.

V usage is TRBV7-2 and J usage is TRBJ2-4; without DNA, the TCRdb call of TRBD2 cannot be checked. Germline CDR1 is SGHTA and CDR2 is FQGNSA. The CDR3 has 16 amino acids. CDR3: CASSRGLAVAKNIQYF.

The rearrangement links TRBV20-1 to TRBJ1-2. The CDR3 contains 12 residues. The V gene's germline CDR1 is DFQATT and CDR2 SNEGSKA (reference sequence). The CDR3 sequence: CSARIGLSGYTF.

The rearrangement uses TRBV11-1 and TRBJ2-1; TCRdb outputs TRBD2, but without DNA this stays unchecked. In germline, CDR1 is SGHAT, CDR2 FQDESV (reference sequence). The length of the CDR3 is 12 residues. CDR3 sequence: CASRVSGREQFF. The full variable domain, with the rest looked up from reference TRBV11-1 and TRBJ2-1, is EAEVAQSPRYKITEKSQAVAFWCDPISGHATLYWYRQILGQGPELLVQFQDESVVDDSQLPKDRFSAERLKGVDSTLKIQPAELGDSAMYLCASRVSGREQFFGPGTRLTVL.

The chain links TRBV20-1 to TRBJ2-2. This CDR3 comprises 14 residues. Per the germline V gene, CDR1 is DFQATT and CDR2 is SNEGSKA (reference sequence). CDR3 sequence: CSARGYLKTGELFF.

J is TRBJ2-3 and V is TRBV5-4. The length of the CDR3 is 15 residues. In germline, CDR1 is SGHNT, CDR2 YYREEE (reference sequence). The CDR3 sequence: CASSPASTSTDTQYF.

This rearrangement joins TRBV18 to TRBJ2-7. Per germline, CDR1 KGHSH and CDR2 LQKENI. The CDR3 extends over 12 amino acids. Here the CDR3 reads CASSPNIYEQYF. The full variable domain, completed using reference TRBV18 and TRBJ2-7, is NAGVMQNPRHLVRRRGQEARLRCSPMKGHSHVYWYRQLPEEGLKFMVYLQKENIIDESGMPKERFSAEFPKEGPSILRIQQVVRGDSAAYFCASSPNIYEQYFGPGTRLTVT.

J is TRBJ1-1 and V is TRBV5-4; checking the TCRdb D call of TRBD1 is not possible without DNA. Germline CDR1 SGHNT, CDR2 YYREEE (reference sequence). The CDR3 runs to 14 residues. CDR3 sequence: CASSYTGGNTEAFF. The full variable domain, rest sourced from reference TRBV5-4 and TRBJ1-1, is ETGVTQSPTHLIKTRGQQVTLRCSSQSGHNTVSWYQQALGQGPQFIFQYYREEENGRGNFPPRFSGLQFPNYSSELNVNALELDDSALYLCASSYTGGNTEAFFGQGTRLTVV.

The chain couples TRBV12-3 or TRBV12-4 to TRBJ2-2; the D call from TCRdb, TRBD1, cannot be confirmed without DNA. The CDR3 runs 16 residues. CDR3 sequence reads: CASSLWGQVNTGELFF.

The rearrangement links TRBV5-1 to TRBJ2-2; the D gene TCRdb calls, TRBD1, cannot be checked with no DNA. The CDR3 is 13 amino acids. CDR1 SGHRS and CDR2 YFSETQ come from the germline V gene. The CDR3 sequence is CASKGENTGELFF.

The chain has TRBV5-5 and TRBJ1-3; the TCRdb D gene call, TRBD1, has no DNA to confirm it. The CDR3 has 14 residues. CDR1 is SGHKS and CDR2 is YYEKEE in the germline V gene (reference sequence). The CDR3: CASSLGTFGNTIYF.

This chain connects TRBV12-3 or TRBV12-4 to TRBJ2-5; TCRdb designates TRBD1, a call that cannot be tested without DNA. The CDR3 runs 14 residues. Here the CDR3 reads CASSPDRADKTQYF.

This chain connects TRBV24-1 to TRBJ2-7; there is no DNA to check the TCRdb D call of TRBD2. The germline V gene encodes CDR1 KGHDR and CDR2 SFDVKD. The CDR3 consists of 16 residues. CDR3 in amino acids: CATSDSPLAGPYEQYF.

The CDR3 sequence: CASSLPGQGNQPQHF. The genes are TRBV7-2 and TRBJ1-5; TCRdb picks TRBD1, but there is no DNA to check that call. CDR1 is SGHTA and CDR2 is FQGNSA in the germline V gene. The CDR3 contains 15 residues.

V is TRBV29-1 and J is TRBJ2-1; there is no DNA to check the TCRdb D call of TRBD2. The CDR3 length is 17 residues. The germline V gene encodes CDR1 SQVTM and CDR2 ANQGSEA. This chain's CDR3 is CSVEDLEGYPSYNEQFF.

The CDR3 here is CAWRANYSRGTEAFF. V and J are TRBV30 and TRBJ1-1. This CDR3 is built from 15 residues. CDR1 and CDR2 (germline): GTSNPN, SVGIG (reference sequence).

The chain is built from TRBV16 and TRBJ2-2; TCRdb lists TRBD2, though no DNA is available to test this call. The CDR3 length is 15 residues. Germline CDR1 KGHSY, CDR2 FQNENV. The CDR3 region is CASSQLAGDTGELFF.

V gene TRBV6-5 combines with J gene TRBJ2-7; TCRdb's D call, TRBD2, is unchecked because there is no DNA. Germline CDR1 MNHEY, CDR2 SVGAGI. The CDR3 is 16 amino acids. CDR3 protein: CASSYSRGGPSYEQYF.

V and J are TRBV6-5 and TRBJ2-7; TCRdb indicates TRBD1, and absent DNA this call remains unverified. The CDR3 is made up of 13 amino acids. Germline V gene data show CDR1 as MNHEY and CDR2 as SVGAGI. CDR3 sequence: CASSSTGGYEQYF.

This chain connects TRBV2 to TRBJ2-2; the D call of TRBD1 rests on TCRdb alone, since no DNA is present to check it. The CDR3 has 11 amino acids. Per the germline V gene, CDR1 is SNHLY and CDR2 is FYNNEI. The CDR3 loop reads CASRTTGELFF.

V usage is TRBV7-2 and J usage is TRBJ2-7; the TRBD2 assignment by TCRdb is unverifiable without DNA. Germline CDR1 reads SGHTA; CDR2 reads FQGNSA. This CDR3 region has 14 residues. The CDR3 reads CASSSGLASTEQYF.

J is TRBJ2-7 and V is TRBV18; checking the TCRdb D call of TRBD2 is not possible without DNA. This CDR3 region has 17 residues. Germline values: CDR1 KGHSH, CDR2 LQKENI. The CDR3 is CASSPPRGTSGSGEQYF.